These 16 T cell receptor beta chains were all obtained from the same sample, sequenced in a study of T cell changes during pregnancy in multiple sclerosis. Sequenced by immunoSEQ multiplex PCR; TCRdb stores in-frame clones only, minus some. This table has about 89,000 clones, just under 95% appearing once. This specimen was peripheral blood, taken in the third trimester of pregnancy. Receptor source: a female donor with multiple sclerosis, enrolled in a pregnancy study.

The genes are TRBV7-7 and TRBJ2-7; TRBD1 is a possible D gene (5 bases). V lost 5 bases and J lost 1, with 9 bases in between. Germline V gives CDR1 SSHAT, CDR2 FNYEAQ (reference sequence). The CDR3 runs 13 residues. CDR3 in amino acids: CASSLGASYEQYF. The CDR3 DNA follows: TGTGCCAGCAGCCTAGGGGCTTCCTACGAGCAGTACTTC.

This chain links TRBV5-5 with TRBJ2-2, with 8 bases that match TRBD1. With 4 bases clipped from V and 6 bases from J, the junction kept 14 bases outside the gene matches. Germline V gene lookup returns CDR1 SGHKS and CDR2 YYEKEE (reference sequence). The CDR3 extends over 17 amino acids. Here the CDR3 DNA reads TGTGCCAGCAGCCCCAGGTCCAGGGGGCGCGTGGCCGGGGAGCTGTTTTTT. Translation gives CASSPRSRGRVAGELFF. Looking up the rest from reference TRBV5-5 and TRBJ2-2 gives the full variable domain: DAGVTQSPTHLIKTRGQQVTLRCSPISGHKSVSWYQQVLGQGPQFIFQYYEKEERGRGNFPDRFSARQFPNYSSELNVNALLLGDSALYLCASSPRSRGRVAGELFFGEGSRLTVL.

V usage is TRBV9 and J usage is TRBJ2-2; D is possibly TRBD1 (8 bases). Germline values: CDR1 SGDLS, CDR2 YYNGEE. CDR3 length: 15 amino acids. V lost 2 bases, J lost 4 bases, and 12 bases lay in between. DNA of the CDR3: TGTGCCAGCAGCGTCACAGGGGGGGTCACCGGGGAGCTGTTTTTT. This encodes CASSVTGGVTGELFF. Based on the CDR3 plus reference TRBV9 and TRBJ2-2, the full variable domain is DSGVTQTPKHLITATGQRVTLRCSPRSGDLSVYWYQQSLDQGLQFLIQYYNGEERAKGNILERFSAQQFPDLHSELNLSSLELGDSALYFCASSVTGGVTGELFFGEGSRLTVL.

J is TRBJ2-1 and V is TRBV9; TRBD2 aligns across 11 bases. V shed 3 bases and J 7 bases; nucleotides not matched to a gene: 12. CDR1 SGDLS and CDR2 YYNGEE come from the germline V gene. The CDR3 is made up of 17 amino acids. The CDR3 loop is CASSASWGSGGGNEQFF. CDR3 DNA: TGTGCCAGCAGCGCCAGCTGGGGTAGCGGGGGGGGTAATGAGCAGTTCTTC.

The gene calls are TRBV27 and TRBJ1-2; D is undetermined. The V end was cut by 4 bases, the J end by 3 bases, with 15 bases between. CDR3 length: 15 amino acids. Germline V gene data show CDR1 as MNHEY and CDR2 as SMNVEV (reference sequence). The CDR3 region has the DNA TGTGCCAGCAGTTCCTACGGGGTGACGGACTATGGCTACACCTTC. This sequence encodes CASSSYGVTDYGYTF.

The V and J genes are TRBV19 and TRBJ2-1, with D perhaps TRBD2 (6 bases). From germline, CDR1 is LNHDA and CDR2 SQIVND (reference sequence). V was trimmed by 3 bases and J by 5 bases, leaving 14 bases between them. This CDR3 is 15 amino acids long. The CDR3 is CASSIQGLEHNEQFF. In DNA, the CDR3 is TGTGCCAGTAGTATTCAGGGACTCGAGCACAATGAGCAGTTCTTC.

CDR3 amino acids: CASSLGASGADTQYF. CDR3 coding DNA: TGTGCCAGCAGCTTAGGGGCTAGCGGGGCAGATACGCAGTATTTT. The J gene is TRBJ2-3, the V gene TRBV7-9, with 9 bases identical to TRBD2. The J segment lost 4 bases and the V segment lost 1 base, leaving 3 bases of the junction unmatched. The V gene's germline CDR1 is SEHNR and CDR2 FQNEAQ (reference sequence). The length of the CDR3 is 15 residues.

The sample holds one count of this clone. The chain couples TRBV19 to TRBJ1-5; 8 bases are shared with TRBD1. Germline loops: CDR1 LNHDA, CDR2 SQIVND (reference sequence). The J segment lost 2 bases and the V segment lost 6 bases, leaving 18 bases of the junction unmatched. The CDR3 covers 19 residues. The CDR3 DNA reads TGTGCCAGTAGGCCGGACAGGGAAGATGATAGGTTGGGCAATCAGCCCCAGCATTTT. Protein sequence: CASRPDREDDRLGNQPQHF.

The chain combines TRBV19 with TRBJ1-5; tentative D call: TRBD1 (5 bases). Trimming took off 7 bases at V and 2 bases at J, with 6 bases between the two ends. This CDR3 is 12 amino acids long. Germline lookup yields CDR1 LNHDA and CDR2 SQIVND (reference sequence). For the CDR3, the DNA is TGTGCCAGTAAACAGGGCAATCAGCCCCAGCATTTT. Its protein product is CASKQGNQPQHF. Supplemented by reference TRBV19 and TRBJ1-5, the full variable domain reads DGGITQSPKYLFRKEGQNVTLSCEQNLNHDAMYWYRQDPGQGLRLIYYSQIVNDFQKGDIAEGYSVSREKKESFPLTVTSAQKNPTAFYLCASKQGNQPQHFGDGTRLSIL.

The gene calls are TRBV11-2 and TRBJ1-1, with D possibly TRBD1 on 6 matching bases. V shed 0 bases and J shed 9 bases, with 17 bases lying between them. In germline, CDR1 is SGHAT, CDR2 FQNNGV. The CDR3 loop spans 15 amino acids. CDR3 amino acids: CASSLDGGPGQKAFF. The CDR3, as DNA: TGTGCCAGCAGCTTAGATGGGGGCCCAGGACAGAAAGCTTTCTTT.

The rearrangement uses TRBV7-2 and TRBJ2-1; the D gene is possibly TRBD2 (6 bases). With 5 bases removed from V and 6 bases from J, the gap between germline ends came to 11 bases. CDR3 length: 13 residues. From germline, CDR1 is SGHTA and CDR2 FQGNSA. The CDR3 DNA follows: TGTGCCAGCAGCCGAGGGACTGGCAATGAGCAGTTCTTC. Translating gives CASSRGTGNEQFF. Filled out from reference TRBV7-2 and TRBJ2-1, the complete variable domain reads GAGVSQSPSNKVTEKGKDVELRCDPISGHTALYWYRQSLGQGLEFLIYFQGNSAPDKSGLPSDRFSAERTGGSVSTLTIQRTQQEDSAVYLCASSRGTGNEQFFGPGTRLTVL.

V is TRBV5-4 and J is TRBJ2-5; maybe TRBD2 (6 bases). The CDR3 covers 14 residues. Trimming stripped 4 bases from V and 5 bases from J, with 15 bases between. From germline, CDR1 is SGHNT and CDR2 YYREEE (reference sequence). CDR3 loop: CASSPGGVLETQYF. The CDR3 DNA reads TGTGCCAGCAGCCCCGGCGGGGTATTGGAGACCCAGTACTTC.

This clone has a single count. The chain recombines TRBV19 with TRBJ1-2; maybe TRBD1 (5 bases). V dropped 8 bases and J dropped 1 base, with 11 bases sitting between them. The CDR3 has 13 residues. CDR1 and CDR2 (germline): LNHDA, SQIVND (reference sequence). The DNA for the CDR3 is TGTGCCAGTTCGACCGGGGGTAACTATGGCTACACCTTC. It encodes CASSTGGNYGYTF.

The V call is TRBV6-1, the J call TRBJ2-7; TRBD1 matches at 10 bases. Trimming at V came to 6 bases and at J to 3 bases, leaving 8 bases not matched to a gene. Germline CDR1 is MNHNS and CDR2 is SASEGT. The CDR3 length is 15 residues. CDR3 sequence reads: CASRDGQGEGYEQYF. CDR3 sequence (DNA): TGTGCCAGCAGAGACGGACAGGGGGAAGGCTACGAGCAGTACTTC.

This chain links TRBV5-1 with TRBJ2-7; 11 positions agree with TRBD1. Looked up from germline, CDR1 is SGHRS and CDR2 is YFSETQ. V was pared by 4 bases and J by 4 bases, with 10 bases of the junction left unmatched. This CDR3 contains 16 residues. CDR3 nucleotides: TGCGCCAGCAGCATCAACCGGGACAGGGGGTTATACGAGCAGTACTTC. Translating gives CASSINRDRGLYEQYF. Complete variable domain (other parts from reference TRBV5-1 and TRBJ2-7): KAGVTQTPRYLIKTRGQQVTLSCSPISGHRSVSWYQQTPGQGLQFLFEYFSETQRNKGNFPGRFSGRQFSNSRSEMNVSTLELGDSALYLCASSINRDRGLYEQYFGPGTRLTVT.

The V gene is TRBV28, the J gene TRBJ1-2, with 8 nucleotides matching TRBD1. CDR1 is MDHEN and CDR2 is SYDVKM in the germline V gene. J lost 5 bases, V lost 5 bases, and 7 bases had no gene match. The CDR3 totals 14 residues. CDR3 sequence (DNA): TGTGCCAGCAGTCCACGGACAGGGCTTTATGGCTACACCTTC. Protein product: CASSPRTGLYGYTF.